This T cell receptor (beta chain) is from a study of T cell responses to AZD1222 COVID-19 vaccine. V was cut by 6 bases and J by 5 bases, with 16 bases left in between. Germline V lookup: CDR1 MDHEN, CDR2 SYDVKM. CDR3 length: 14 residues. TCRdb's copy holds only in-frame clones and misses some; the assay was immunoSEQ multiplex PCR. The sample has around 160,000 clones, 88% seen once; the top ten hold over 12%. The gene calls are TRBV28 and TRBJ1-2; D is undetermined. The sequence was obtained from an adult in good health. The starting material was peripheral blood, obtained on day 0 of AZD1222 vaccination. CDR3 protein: CASSLDPSPYGYTF. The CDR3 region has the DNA TGTGCCAGCAGCTTAGATCCTAGTCCGTATGGCTACACCTTC.